The sample holds a few counts of the clone carrying this TCR beta chain. V was shortened by 0 bases and J by 1 base, with 10 bases between the two germline ends. Per the germline V gene, CDR1 is LGHDT and CDR2 is YNNKEL (reference sequence). The CDR3 consists of 17 residues. TCRdb reanalysed the RT-PCR reads using MiXCR and keeps one entry per CDR3 protein. Altogether 400,000 to 500,000 distinct CDR3 sequences are present, roughly 16% being singletons, with the ten largest covering 7% to 7.5%. The record originates from a study of patients and donors after allogeneic stem cell transplantation. The J gene is TRBJ2-6, the V gene TRBV3-1; a weak D match, TRBD2 (6 bases). The clonotype was recovered from a human donor who was either an allogeneic HSCT recipient or a stem cell or donor lymphocyte infusion donor (not recorded which). It is not recorded whose cells these are; they may come from a transplant donor. Input material: blood, either unsorted or a sorted T cell fraction (not recorded which). The CDR3 loop is CASSQDGGSSGANVLTF. CDR3 in DNA: TGTGCCAGCAGCCAAGATGGGGGGTCTTCTGGGGCCAACGTCCTGACTTTC.